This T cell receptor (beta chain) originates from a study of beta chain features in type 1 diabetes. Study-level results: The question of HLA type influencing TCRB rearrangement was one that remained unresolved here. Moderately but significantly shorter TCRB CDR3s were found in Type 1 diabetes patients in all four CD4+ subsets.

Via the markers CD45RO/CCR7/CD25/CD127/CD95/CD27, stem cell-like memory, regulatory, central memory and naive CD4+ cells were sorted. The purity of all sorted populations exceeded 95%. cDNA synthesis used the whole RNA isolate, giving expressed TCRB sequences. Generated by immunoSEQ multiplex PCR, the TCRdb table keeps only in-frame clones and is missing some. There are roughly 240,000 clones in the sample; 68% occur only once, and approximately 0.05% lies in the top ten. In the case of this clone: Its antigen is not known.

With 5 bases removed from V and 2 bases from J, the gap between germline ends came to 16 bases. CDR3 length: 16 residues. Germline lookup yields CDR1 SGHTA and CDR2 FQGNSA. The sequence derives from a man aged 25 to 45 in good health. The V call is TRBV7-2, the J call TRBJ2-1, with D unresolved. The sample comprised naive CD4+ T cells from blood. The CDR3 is CASSPSGLGTYNEQFF. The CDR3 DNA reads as TGTGCCAGCAGCCCCTCCGGGCTGGGGACCTACAATGAGCAGTTCTTC.